The 10 T cell receptor beta chains below come from one sample, sequenced in a study of regulatory T cells in long-lasting Graves disease. The time point: newly diagnosed GD, antithyroid drugs for less than 3 months. Generation of the TCR library employed RNA extracted from PBMCs. Libraries of TCR beta came from iRepertoire HTBI primers plus Arm-PCR of CDR3 regions. TCRdb reprocessed the multiplex PCR reads with MiXCR, giving one entry per CDR3 protein. The repertoire has roughly 260,000 distinct CDR3 sequences, 15% to 20% of them found once; the top ten carry around 15%. Separately, the same data were catalogued under a study of T cells in Graves' hyperthyroidism and ophthalmopathy.

Sequenced material: peripheral blood mononuclear cells (PBMCs), taken at new diagnosis, from a patient treated with antithyroid drugs. These TCRs come from a woman in her 30s with Graves disease.

This clonotype came up many times. V usage is TRBV7-9 and J usage is TRBJ1-2; D call uncertain. Germline V CDR1 and CDR2: SEHNR, FQNEAQ (reference sequence). The CDR3 is made up of 15 amino acids. V gave up 1 base and J gave up 2 bases, with 11 bases separating them. For the CDR3, the DNA is TGTGCCAGCAGCTTAGAGGACCATCCCAACTATGGCTACACCTTC. Its protein product is CASSLEDHPNYGYTF.

The chain combines TRBV7-2 with TRBJ2-7, with 14 bases aligning to TRBD2. V dropped 5 bases and J dropped 3; count of bases not matched to a gene: 6. This CDR3 has 16 residues. CDR1 SGHTA and CDR2 FQGNSA come from the germline V gene. The CDR3 coding sequence is TGTGCCAGCAGCCAGGGACTAGCGGGAGCTCTCTACGAGCAGTACTTC. It codes for CASSQGLAGALYEQYF.

This clonotype has ten or more counts. The chain joins TRBV25-1 to TRBJ2-3; 7 bases align to TRBD1. The V gene's germline CDR1 is MGHDK and CDR2 SYGVNS. This CDR3 is built from 15 residues. The V and J ends lost 1 base and 6 bases, in that order; junction bases with no gene match: 7. The CDR3 coding sequence is TGTGCCAGCAGTGAATTCCGACAGGGTGAGGATACGCAGTATTTT. It codes for CASSEFRQGEDTQYF.

This clonotype was counted a single time. The chain combines TRBV19 with TRBJ2-2; 9 bases map to TRBD2. J gave up 6 bases and V 1 base, and 15 bases lay outside the gene matches. Germline V gene data show CDR1 as LNHDA and CDR2 as SQIVND (reference sequence). This CDR3 region has 19 residues. CDR3 sequence reads: CASSIVPSGAASRAGELFF. DNA of the CDR3: TGTGCCAGTAGTATAGTACCTAGCGGGGCCGCCTCTCGGGCCGGGGAGCTGTTTTTT. Combining the CDR3 with reference TRBV19 and TRBJ2-2 gives the whole variable domain DGGITQSPKYLFRKEGQNVTLSCEQNLNHDAMYWYRQDPGQGLRLIYYSQIVNDFQKGDIAEGYSVSREKKESFPLTVTSAQKNPTAFYLCASSIVPSGAASRAGELFFGEGSRLTVL.

As regards this clonotype: It may be a read error: a sequence one base away is much more abundant. The conserved phenylalanine or tryptophan normally closing the CDR3 is absent here, so this likely arose from a read error. V is TRBV24-1 and J is TRBJ2-2; tentatively, D is TRBD1 (6 bases). The CDR3 sequence is 15 residues long. Germline V gene sequence: CDR1 KGHDR, CDR2 SFDVKD. V lost 2 bases and J lost 3, with 9 bases in between. CDR3: CATSDSQGHTGELFS. CDR3 bases: TGTGCCACCAGTGATTCCCAGGGGCACACCGGGGAGCTGTTTTCT.

This clonotype came up many times. The V gene is TRBV10-3, the J gene TRBJ2-5; the D gene is possibly TRBD1 (6 bases). V was pared by 6 bases and J by 5 bases, with 13 bases between. The CDR3 consists of 13 residues. Germline V CDR1 and CDR2: ENHRY, SYGVKD. Here the CDR3 reads CAIRGAVRETQYF. The CDR3 DNA reads as TGTGCCATCAGGGGGGCCGTGAGGGAGACCCAGTACTTC.

This clonotype was counted many times. Germline is not matched at one junction end, which may reflect a read error. The chain recombines TRBV3-1 with TRBJ2-3; D may correspond to TRBD1 or TRBD2 (5 bases each). The CDR3 is 16 residues long. CDR1 and CDR2 from the germline V gene are LGHDT and YNNKEL (reference sequence). CDR3: CASSQDKWGSTDTQYF. CDR3 in DNA: TGCGCCAGCAGCCAAGATAAGTGGGGGAGCACAGATACGCAGTATTTT.

In this sample, this clonotype turned up many times. The chain is built from TRBV5-6 and TRBJ1-5, with 7 bases fitting TRBD1. J gave up 4 bases and V 0 bases, and 4 bases lay outside the gene matches. Germline lookup yields CDR1 SGHDT and CDR2 YYEEEE. This CDR3 has 15 residues. In DNA form, the CDR3 reads TGTGCCAGCAGCTTGGGAGACAGGGCTAATCAGCCCCAGCATTTT. Its protein is CASSLGDRANQPQHF.

Many counts were recorded for this clonotype. Sequence at one end of the junction differs from germline and may be a read error. The chain has TRBV7-7 and TRBJ2-5; D is unclear. Germline V gene sequence: CDR1 SSHAT, CDR2 FNYEAQ (reference sequence). The CDR3 has 13 residues. In DNA, the CDR3 is TGTGCTAGCAGCTTAGCACCACAAGAGACCCAGTACTTC. It yields the protein CASSLAPQETQYF.

This clonotype was seen only a few times. This likely came from a read error, as a far larger clone is one base away. The DNA of the CDR3 is TGTGCCGGCAGCTTGGCCCCCGGGACAGTCACCGGGGAGCTGTTTTTT. It codes for CAGSLAPGTVTGELFF. This chain uses TRBV7-8 with TRBJ2-2, with 7 positions matching TRBD1. The CDR3 sequence is 16 residues long. Germline V lookup: CDR1 SGHVS, CDR2 FQNEAQ.